The T cell receptor (beta chain) described here comes from a study of T cells in Graves' hyperthyroidism and ophthalmopathy. TCR beta CDR3 regions were amplified from RNA. First-round RT-PCR with HTBI primers amplified the TCR CDR3 region. TCRdb redid the calling of the multiplex PCR reads with MiXCR, one entry per CDR3 protein. The repertoire has approximately 430,000 distinct CDR3 sequences, around a sixth of them found once; the top ten carry roughly 7.7%. This clonotype was seen at least ten times. J gave up 7 bases and V 6 bases, and 2 bases lay outside the gene matches. CDR1 and CDR2 (germline): LNHDA, SQIVND (reference sequence). The CDR3 has 12 amino acids.

The clonotype comes from a woman younger than 35 with Graves' hyperthyroidism. This chain connects TRBV19 to TRBJ2-1; 8 bases agree with TRBD2. Sequencing was carried out using blood. This chain's CDR3 is CASRRGGNEQFF. The CDR3 DNA follows: TGTGCCAGTAGGCGCGGGGGGAATGAGCAGTTCTTC.